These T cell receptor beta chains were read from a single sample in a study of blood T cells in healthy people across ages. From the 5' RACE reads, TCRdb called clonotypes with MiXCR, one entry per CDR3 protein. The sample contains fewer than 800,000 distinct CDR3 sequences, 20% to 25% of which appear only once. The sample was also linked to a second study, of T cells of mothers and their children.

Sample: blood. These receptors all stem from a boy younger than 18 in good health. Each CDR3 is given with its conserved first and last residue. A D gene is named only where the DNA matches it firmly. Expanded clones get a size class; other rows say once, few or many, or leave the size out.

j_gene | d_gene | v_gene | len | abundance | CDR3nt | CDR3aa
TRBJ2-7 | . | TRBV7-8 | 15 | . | TGTGCCAGCAGCTTAGGGGAGGCAGCTTCCTACGAGCAGTACTTC | CASSLGEAASYEQYF
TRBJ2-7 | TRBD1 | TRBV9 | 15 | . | TGTGCCAGCAGCGTAGAATGGCAGGGGGCCTACGAGCAGTACTTC | CASSVEWQGAYEQYF
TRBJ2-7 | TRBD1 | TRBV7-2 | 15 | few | TGTGCCAGCAGCCTCCAGGGGACAGCAACCTACGAGCAGTACTTC | CASSLQGTATYEQYF
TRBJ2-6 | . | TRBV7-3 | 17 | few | TGTGCCAGCAGCTTAATTCGGGGTTTCTCTGGGGCCAACGTCCTGACTTTC | CASSLIRGFSGANVLTF
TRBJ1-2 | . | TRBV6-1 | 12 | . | TGTGCCGGCCAAGAAGTTGCATATGGCTACACCTTC | CAGQEVAYGYTF
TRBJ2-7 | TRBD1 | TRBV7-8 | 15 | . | TGTGCCAGCAGCTTGGCGGACAGGGCCCACTACGAGCAGTACTTC | CASSLADRAHYEQYF
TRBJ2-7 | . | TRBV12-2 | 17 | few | TGTGCAAGTCGCTGCTTAGGACAGGGGAGTGAGCTCTACGAGCAGTACTTC | CASRCLGQGSELYEQYF
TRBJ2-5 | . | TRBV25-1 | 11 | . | TGTGCCAGCAGTGGAGGGACGGCCGGCCACTTC | CASSGGTAGHF
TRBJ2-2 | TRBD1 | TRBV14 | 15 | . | TGTGCCAGCAGCCAGGGGACAGGGTACACCGGGGAGCTGTTTTTT | CASSQGTGYTGELFF
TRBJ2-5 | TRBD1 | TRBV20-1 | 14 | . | TGCAGTGCTAGAGATGGCAGGGGGCCAGAGACCCAGTACTTC | CSARDGRGPETQYF